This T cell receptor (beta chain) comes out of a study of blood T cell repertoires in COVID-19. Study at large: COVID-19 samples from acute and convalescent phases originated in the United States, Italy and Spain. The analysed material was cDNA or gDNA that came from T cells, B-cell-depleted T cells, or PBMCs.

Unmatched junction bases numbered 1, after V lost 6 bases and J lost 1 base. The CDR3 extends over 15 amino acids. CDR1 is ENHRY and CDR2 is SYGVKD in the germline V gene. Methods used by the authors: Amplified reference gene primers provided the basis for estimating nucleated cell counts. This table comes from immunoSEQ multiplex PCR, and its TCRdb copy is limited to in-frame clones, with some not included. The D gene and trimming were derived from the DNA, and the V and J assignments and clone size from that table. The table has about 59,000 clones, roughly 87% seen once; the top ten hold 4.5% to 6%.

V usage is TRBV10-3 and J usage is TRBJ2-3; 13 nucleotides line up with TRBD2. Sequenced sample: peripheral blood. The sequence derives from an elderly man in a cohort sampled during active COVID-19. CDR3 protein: CAISGTSGGTDTQYF. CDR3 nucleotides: TGTGCCATCAGCGGGACTAGCGGGGGCACAGATACGCAGTATTTT.